This TCR beta chain stems from a study of Graves' ophthalmopathy and Graves' hyperthyroidism. This clonotype was counted ten times or more. The antigen remains undetermined. Study-wide results and limits: Built on 13 signatures, a model told ophthalmopathy apart from stable hyperthyroidism with over 85% sensitivity and 75% to 82% specificity.

The germline gives CDR1 ENHRY, CDR2 SYGVKD. Trimming left V 7 bases short and J 1 base short, with 4 bases between. The CDR3 covers 12 residues. The authors amplified TCR beta CDR3 regions from RNA transcripts. HTBI primers served in a first-round RT-PCR, which a second-round multiplex PCR followed. TCRdb passed the multiplex PCR reads through MiXCR, listing each CDR3 protein once. The sample yields 600,000 to 700,000 distinct CDR3 sequences, over 40% seen once. The chain uses TRBV10-3 and TRBJ2-2, with D unclear. Input material: peripheral blood. This sequence was found in an adult man with Graves' ophthalmopathy. This CDR3 reads CAINQNTGELFF. The CDR3 DNA reads TGTGCCATCAATCAGAACACCGGGGAGCTGTTTTTT.